This TCR beta chain was captured by sequencing in a study of cytomegalovirus exposure and HLA in healthy donors. General study findings and limits: First-cohort TCR clusters were later found to tend to co-occur in the approximately 110 validation repertoires. Investigators reported 164 TCR beta chains as tied to cytomegalovirus. Reports indicated that the classifier achieved high specificity and sensitivity in diagnosing cytomegalovirus status.

The V and J ends lost 3 bases and 5 bases, in that order; junction bases with no gene match: 7. Looked up from germline, CDR1 is SGDLS and CDR2 is YYNGEE. This CDR3 has 14 amino acids. Of note for this clone: The antigen is undetermined.

Only in-frame clones appear in the TCRdb table, and some are missing; sequencing was by immunoSEQ multiplex PCR. Of over 100,000 clones in the sample, roughly 90% were seen once. These donors were members of the approximately 110-subject validation cohort, a group separate from the approximately 670-subject first cohort. This receptor was obtained from a woman between 18 and 29 years old in good health and CMV-seronegative. The chain recombines TRBV9 with TRBJ2-7, with TRBD1 identical over 8 bases. Source material: PBMCs. This chain's CDR3 is CASSEDRGWHEQYF. CDR3 coding DNA: TGTGCCAGCAGCGAAGACAGGGGTTGGCACGAGCAGTACTTC.